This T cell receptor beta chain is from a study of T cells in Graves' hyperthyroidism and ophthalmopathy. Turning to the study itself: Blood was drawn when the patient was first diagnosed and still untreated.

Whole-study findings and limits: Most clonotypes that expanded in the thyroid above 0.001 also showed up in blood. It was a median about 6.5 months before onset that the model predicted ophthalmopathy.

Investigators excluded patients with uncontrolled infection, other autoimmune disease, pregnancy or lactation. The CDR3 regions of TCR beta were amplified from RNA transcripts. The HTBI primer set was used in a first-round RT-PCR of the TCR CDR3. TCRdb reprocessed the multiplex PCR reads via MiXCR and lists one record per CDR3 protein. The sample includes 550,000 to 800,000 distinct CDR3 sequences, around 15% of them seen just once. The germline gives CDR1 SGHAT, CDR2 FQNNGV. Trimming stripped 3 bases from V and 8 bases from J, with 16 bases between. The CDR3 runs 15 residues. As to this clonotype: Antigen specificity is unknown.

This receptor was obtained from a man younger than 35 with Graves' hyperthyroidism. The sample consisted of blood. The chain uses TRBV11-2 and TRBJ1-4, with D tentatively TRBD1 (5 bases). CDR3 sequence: CASSLGGRVEEKLFF. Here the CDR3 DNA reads TGTGCCAGCAGCTTGGGGGGACGGGTTGAAGAAAAACTGTTTTTT.